These 25 T cell receptor beta chains were sequenced from one sample in a study of blood T cell repertoires in COVID-19. Only in-frame clones appear in the TCRdb table, and some are missing; sequencing was by immunoSEQ multiplex PCR. Of more than 200,000 clones listed, about nine tenths were seen once; the top ten hold around 1.7%. What was sequenced was PBMCs or T cells enriched from blood (not recorded which). The receptors shown here come from a man aged 35-49 years who had recovered from COVID-19.

The chain links TRBV6-5 to TRBJ1-2; a weak D match, TRBD1 (6 bases). CDR3 length: 14 amino acids. In germline, CDR1 is MNHEY, CDR2 SVGAGI. The V and J ends lost 6 bases and 3 bases respectively, with 14 bases between them. CDR3 sequence (DNA): TGTGCCAGCAGCTCACGGACAGAGCACTATGGCTACACCTTC. As protein: CASSSRTEHYGYTF.

This clone occurred a few times. The genes are TRBV19 and TRBJ1-1; the D is unclear. CDR3 length equals 16 residues. Germline V gene data show CDR1 as LNHDA and CDR2 as SQIVND (reference sequence). V was clipped by 3 bases and J by 0 bases, with 14 bases between them. CDR3 amino acids: CASSIPAGTMNTEAFF. The CDR3 bases are TGTGCCAGTAGTATTCCAGCAGGCACAATGAACACTGAAGCTTTCTTT.

The rearrangement joins TRBV5-4 to TRBJ1-1; D uncertain. V was shortened by 5 bases and J by 1 base, with 9 bases between the two germline ends. Germline CDR1 reads SGHNT; CDR2 reads YYREEE (reference sequence). CDR3 size: 13 residues. The CDR3 reads CASRGGRNTEAFF. CDR3 coding DNA: TGTGCCAGCAGGGGTGGGAGGAACACTGAAGCTTTCTTT.

The J gene is TRBJ1-1, the V gene TRBV2, with unresolved D. The V end was cut by 5 bases, the J end by 1 base, with 8 bases between. The CDR3 extends over 13 amino acids. Germline V lookup: CDR1 SNHLY, CDR2 FYNNEI. CDR3 nucleotides: TGTGCCAGCAGTAAAGACAAGAACACTGAAGCTTTCTTT. Translation gives CASSKDKNTEAFF.

This rearrangement joins TRBV30 to TRBJ1-2; tentatively, D is TRBD1 (5 bases). Germline lookup yields CDR1 GTSNPN and CDR2 SVGIG (reference sequence). V was trimmed by 1 base and J by 3 bases, leaving 12 bases between them. CDR3 size: 14 residues. CDR3 DNA: TGTGCCTGGAGTGGCCAGGGAGGGCACTATGGCTACACCTTC. Translation gives CAWSGQGGHYGYTF.

V usage is TRBV13 and J usage is TRBJ1-1; the match to TRBD1 covers 12 bases. Trimming took 5 bases from V and 10 from J; bases not matched to a gene: 8. The length of the CDR3 is 14 residues. The germline V gene encodes CDR1 PRHDT and CDR2 FYEKMQ (reference sequence). In nucleotides, the CDR3 is TGTGCCAGCAGCCGCCGGGACAGGGGGCGAGGAGCTTTCTTT. Translation: CASSRRDRGRGAFF.

V usage is TRBV6-5 and J usage is TRBJ1-5; 7 nucleotides line up with TRBD1. The CDR3 runs to 14 residues. The V segment lost 6 bases and the J segment 9 bases; nucleotides outside the gene matches: 11. CDR1 MNHEY and CDR2 SVGAGI come from the germline V gene. CDR3 loop: CASRLTGDPGPQHF. In nucleotides, the CDR3 is TGTGCCAGCAGGTTAACAGGGGACCCAGGGCCCCAGCATTTT.

The V gene is TRBV19, the J gene TRBJ2-1; TRBD1 matches at 9 bases. Germline assignment: CDR1 LNHDA and CDR2 SQIVND (reference sequence). The CDR3 sequence is 16 residues long. V dropped 7 bases and J dropped 4; count of bases not matched to a gene: 11. CDR3: CASTNRGTGRYNEQFF. DNA for the CDR3: TGTGCCAGTACTAACCGGGGGACAGGGAGATACAATGAGCAGTTCTTC. Full variable domain (remainder filled in from reference TRBV19 and TRBJ2-1): DGGITQSPKYLFRKEGQNVTLSCEQNLNHDAMYWYRQDPGQGLRLIYYSQIVNDFQKGDIAEGYSVSREKKESFPLTVTSAQKNPTAFYLCASTNRGTGRYNEQFFGPGTRLTVL.

V is TRBV5-6 and J is TRBJ2-5; D uncertain. Germline CDR1 and CDR2: SGHDT and YYEEEE. This CDR3 spans 14 amino acids. Trimming removed 2 bases from V and 2 bases from J, with 10 bases in between. The CDR3 reads CASSFSTLQETQYF. The CDR3 DNA follows: TGTGCCAGCAGCTTTTCAACTCTACAAGAGACCCAGTACTTC.

V and J are TRBV6-6 and TRBJ2-7; tentatively, D is TRBD1 (6 bases). The germline V and J ends were trimmed by 7 bases and 2 bases, with 15 bases remaining between them. Germline V gene sequence: CDR1 MNHNY, CDR2 SVGAGI (reference sequence). The CDR3 is 14 residues long. CDR3 bases: TGTGCCAGCAAGCAGGGCGCAGGGGCCTACGAGCAGTACTTC. Amino acids: CASKQGAGAYEQYF.

DNA of the CDR3: TGTGCCAGTAGTACGGCCAGGGGCAACTATGGCTACACCTTC. Protein: CASSTARGNYGYTF. V usage is TRBV19 and J usage is TRBJ1-2, with a tentative D call TRBD1 (6 bases). From germline, CDR1 is LNHDA and CDR2 SQIVND (reference sequence). The ends were cut back, 4 bases at V and 2 bases at J, with 11 bases in the middle. The CDR3 sequence is 14 residues long.

The J gene is TRBJ2-7, the V gene TRBV3-1 (or the pseudogene TRBV3-2), with TRBD2 identical over 8 bases. With 7 bases clipped from V and 2 bases from J, the junction kept 10 bases outside the gene matches. The CDR3 has 15 residues. Germline CDR1 and CDR2: LGHDT and YNNKEL (reference sequence). The CDR3 loop is CASTFTGRGAYEQYF. CDR3 coding DNA: TGTGCCAGCACCTTCACGGGGCGGGGGGCCTACGAGCAGTACTTC.

This chain uses TRBV27 with TRBJ2-3, with TRBD2 matching 7 bases. V was pared by 3 bases and J by 1 base, with 4 bases of the junction left unmatched. The CDR3 length is 15 residues. Germline CDR1 is MNHEY and CDR2 is SMNVEV (reference sequence). The CDR3 loop is CASSFLAGGTDTQYF. DNA of the CDR3: TGTGCCAGCAGTTTTCTTGCGGGGGGCACAGATACGCAGTATTTT.

This clone has only one observation. V is TRBV4-2 and J is TRBJ1-3; possibly TRBD1 for D (6 bases). The CDR3 spans 18 residues. Per the germline V gene, CDR1 is LGHNA and CDR2 is YNFKEQ. Trimming removed 4 bases at V and 0 bases at J, with 19 bases between. In DNA, the CDR3 is TGTGCCAGCAGCCTGGGACACGGGACACCTGTCTCTGGAAACACCATATATTTT. It translates to CASSLGHGTPVSGNTIYF.

The chain has TRBV6-5 and TRBJ2-1; 9 bases align to TRBD2. Germline loops: CDR1 MNHEY, CDR2 SVGAGI. The CDR3 loop spans 14 amino acids. V lost 6 bases and J lost 14; bases outside the gene matches: 14. DNA for the CDR3: TGTGCCAGCAGCCAGGGGGTTTTAAGCGGGAGGAAGTTCTTC. Amino acids: CASSQGVLSGRKFF.

The gene calls are TRBV18 and TRBJ2-2; a weak D match, TRBD1 (6 bases). V was trimmed by 3 bases and J by 7 bases, leaving 15 bases between them. From germline, CDR1 is KGHSH and CDR2 LQKENI. The CDR3 extends over 15 amino acids. The CDR3: CASSPVGAYGGELFF. In DNA, the CDR3 is TGTGCCAGCTCACCGGTGGGGGCTTACGGCGGGGAGCTGTTTTTT.

V is TRBV30 and J is TRBJ1-2, with TRBD1 matching over 10 bases. Germline CDR1 reads GTSNPN; CDR2 reads SVGIG (reference sequence). This CDR3 comprises 15 residues. Germline trimming cut 5 bases from V and 6 bases from J; bases unmatched to any gene: 12. The CDR3 nucleotides are TGTGCCTGGGCCGGGCTGGGGACAGGGGAAGATGGCTACACCTTC. This gives the protein CAWAGLGTGEDGYTF.

In its sample, this clone was seen once. The chain uses TRBV29-1 and TRBJ1-2; D is unclear. Germline V gene data show CDR1 as SQVTM and CDR2 as ANQGSEA. V was clipped by 4 bases and J by 8 bases, with 17 bases between them. The length of the CDR3 is 13 residues. CDR3 coding DNA: TGCAGCGTTGTTTGGAGCGCCACGACGGGCTACACCTTC. Translation gives CSVVWSATTGYTF.

This rearrangement joins TRBV9 to TRBJ2-3, with D perhaps matching TRBD2 (7 bases). Germline assignment: CDR1 SGDLS and CDR2 YYNGEE. V gave up 0 bases and J gave up 4 bases, with 18 bases separating them. The length of the CDR3 is 17 residues. CDR3 coding DNA: TGTGCCAGCAGCGTAGGCGGTGGGGGGGCCGGGGCAGATACGCAGTATTTT. This translates into CASSVGGGGAGADTQYF.

The V gene is TRBV4-3, the J gene TRBJ1-1; D uncertain. Trimming cost V 0 bases and J 9 bases, with 11 bases left between them. There are 13 residues in the CDR3. Per germline, CDR1 LGHNA and CDR2 YSLEER. The CDR3: CASSQEVPTKAFF. CDR3 sequence (DNA): TGCGCCAGCAGCCAAGAAGTGCCTACTAAAGCTTTCTTT.

The J gene is TRBJ1-5, the V gene TRBV2, with unresolved D. From germline, CDR1 is SNHLY and CDR2 FYNNEI. Trimming took 7 bases from V and 1 from J, leaving 11 bases between them. The CDR3 spans 14 residues. CDR3 in DNA: TGTGCCAGCACCCGAGAGTTGAGCAATCAGCCCCAGCATTTT. Amino acids: CASTRELSNQPQHF.

The chain links TRBV5-1 to TRBJ2-7; 9 bases fit TRBD1. Germline CDR1 SGHRS, CDR2 YFSETQ. The CDR3 length is 15 residues. J lost 4 bases, V lost 0 bases, and 5 bases had no gene match. CDR3 sequence (DNA): TGCGCCAGCAGCTTGGGGTGGGACAGGGAATACGAGCAGTACTTC. Translating it yields CASSLGWDREYEQYF.

The chain uses TRBV3-1 (or the pseudogene TRBV3-2) and TRBJ1-3; the D is unclear. The germline V and J ends were trimmed by 0 bases and 1 base, with 4 bases remaining between them. The CDR3 runs 14 residues. CDR1 is LGHDT and CDR2 is YNNKEL in the germline V gene (reference sequence). CDR3 bases: TGTGCCAGCAGCCAAGATTATTCTGGAAACACCATATATTTT. It is translated as CASSQDYSGNTIYF.

The V call is TRBV19, the J call TRBJ2-3; 9 bases fit TRBD1. CDR1 is LNHDA and CDR2 is SQIVND in the germline V gene (reference sequence). The ends lost 8 bases at V and 4 bases at J; junction bases unmatched: 7. The CDR3 is made up of 14 amino acids. CDR3 nucleotide sequence: TGTGCCAGTCAGTGGACAGGGGATCCAGATACGCAGTATTTT. Its protein is CASQWTGDPDTQYF.

The chain uses TRBV11-2 and TRBJ2-1; 12 positions match TRBD2. The CDR3 is 17 residues long. Per germline, CDR1 SGHAT and CDR2 FQNNGV. V was clipped by 3 bases and J by 5 bases; unmatched bases: 8. The CDR3 DNA follows: TGTGCCAGCAGCTTTCGACTAGCGGGAGAATTGAACAATGAGCAGTTCTTC. Translated: CASSFRLAGELNNEQFF.